This TCR beta chain appears in the sequencing data of a study of cytomegalovirus exposure and HLA in healthy donors. The overall study: Within an early data release were around 80 million unique TCRs drawn from HLA-typed donors. Whole-study findings and limits: It was reported that the classifier diagnosed cytomegalovirus status with high specificity and sensitivity in both the original and validation cohorts. 87-base-pair reads could not separate some V segments, including TRBV6-2 and TRBV6-3.

Of note for this clone: Its target is not known.

Vbeta (60) and Jbeta (13) primers were used in the PCR. Produced via immunoSEQ multiplex PCR; TCRdb's table is partial and in-frame only. The sample consists of around 100,000 clones, 70% to 80% of them appearing once. This CDR3 comprises 16 residues. CDR1 is LNHDA, CDR2 SQIVND, per germline (reference sequence). Trimming stripped 4 bases from V and 5 bases from J, with 18 bases between. Every donor was a healthy person donating bone marrow. This receptor was taken from a female donor in good health and CMV-seropositive. Input material: PBMCs. The V gene is TRBV19, the J gene TRBJ2-1; D may be TRBD1 (7 bases). Here the CDR3 DNA reads TGTGCCAGTAGTACGTTTCAGGGGGGCAGGAACAATGAGCAGTTCTTC. This gives the protein CASSTFQGGRNNEQFF.